Described below is a single T cell receptor (beta chain) sequence and its context. Antigen unknown. Looked up from germline, CDR1 is SGHKS and CDR2 is YYEKEE (reference sequence). V was clipped by 0 bases and J by 4 bases, with 10 bases between them. The CDR3 is made up of 14 amino acids. These data belong to a study of cytomegalovirus exposure and HLA in healthy donors. The study, taken as a whole, reports: A prior analysis recorded that most TCR beta V segments were productive about 87% or about 30% of the time. In vitro confirmation showed three CMV-associated chains to be CMV antigen specific. Later on, a genetic analysis was performed. It linked a missense variant in DCLRE1C with V- and J-gene trimming of TCR beta.

PCR primers comprised 60 Vbeta and 13 Jbeta primers. The protocol was immunoSEQ multiplex PCR, while the TCRdb copy is restricted to in-frame clones and leaves out a portion. This repertoire includes 130,000 to 150,000 clones. The chain is built from TRBV5-5 and TRBJ1-1, with D possibly matching TRBD1 (6 bases). Sequencing input: PBMCs. The TCR comes from a man aged 35 to 55 in good health and CMV-seronegative. CDR3 DNA: TGTGCCAGCAGCTTGGGACAGGCCTTCACTGAAGCTTTCTTT. Translation gives CASSLGQAFTEAFF.